This T cell receptor beta chain came from a study of vaccination and CD4 T cells after COVID-19. Across the study: Each person enrolled got two BNT162b2 or mRNA-1273 vaccine doses. Cultures that served as controls received a CEFX pool, an HIV-1 Nef pool, or no peptide.

CDR1 and CDR2 (germline): MNHNS, SASEGT. There are 13 residues in the CDR3. Between the trimmed V and J ends, which lost 1 base and 4 bases, there was a span of 7 bases. Cultured CD4+ T cell DNA underwent sequencing with the Oncomine TCR Beta short-read assay. TCRdb recomputed calls from the PCR reads with MiXCR, one row per CDR3 protein. The table lists 25,000 to 30,000 distinct CDR3 sequences, 55% to 80% of them singletons. About this clonotype itself: What it binds is not known.

Treatment in this sample: roughly 11-day PBMC culture with coronavirus spike peptide pools or control peptides (ViraFEST assay). The culture of two million PBMCs per well included 9.5 to 10 IU/ml IL-2 and approximately 10 ug/ml peptide pools. The sample was CD4+ T cells from blood, cultured in vitro, taken after SARS-CoV-2 vaccination. J is TRBJ2-5 and V is TRBV6-1; D call uncertain. This TCR came from a human donor who received a COVID-19 vaccine. The CDR3 protein is CASSEVGVETQYF. The DNA of the CDR3 is TGTGCCAGCAGTGAAGTCGGTGTAGAGACCCAGTACTTC.